This record looks at one TCR beta chain sequence and its context. CDR1 is KGHSH and CDR2 is LQKENI in the germline V gene. V lost 2 bases, J lost 6 bases, and 5 bases lay in between. The CDR3 contains 12 residues. Only cases whose brain tissue showed the highest T cell transcript signatures were sequenced. At least one anti-epileptic drug was given before surgery. The sample belongs to a study of brain T cells in children with intractable seizures. The data were produced by immunoSEQ multiplex PCR, yet TCRdb's version contains in-frame clones alone and is incomplete. The data contain over 7,000 clones, 69% of them singletons.

This chain joins TRBV18 and TRBJ2-1; D remains unclear. The sequence was obtained from a girl aged 2-10 years with tuberous sclerosis and intractable seizures. Sequences were derived from resected brain tissue, sampled at surgery. The CDR3 protein is CASSPEANEQFF. CDR3 in DNA: TGTGCCAGCTCACCAGAGGCCAATGAGCAGTTCTTC.